The clone carrying this T cell receptor beta chain was detected a few times. Its antigen is not known. TCR beta libraries were prepared from cDNA with unique molecular identifiers. TCRdb re-analysed the PCR reads in MiXCR, keeping a single row per CDR3 protein. The sample contains roughly 200,000 distinct CDR3 sequences, approximately 30% of which appear only once. J gave up 6 bases and V 5 bases, and 13 bases lay outside the gene matches. Germline CDR1 reads SGHTA; CDR2 reads FQGNSA. The CDR3 has 16 amino acids. The data were obtained in a study of post-analysis software for immune sequencing data. Study-wide results and caveats: Patients showed TRBV5-6, TRBV5-1 and TRBV20-1 among 4 or 5 TRBV segments more frequent than in controls.

The TCR originated in a girl aged 2 to 17 with multiple sclerosis. Sequenced input: blood. The V and J genes are TRBV7-2 and TRBJ1-2; TRBD1 matches 9 bases. Written as DNA, the CDR3 is TGTGCCAGCAGCCCAAATCCCGGGACAGGGCCCGATGGCTACACCTTC. Residues: CASSPNPGTGPDGYTF.